This entry lists 18 T cell receptor beta chains sequenced from one sample in a study of regulatory T cells in long-lasting Graves disease. Libraries of TCR beta came from iRepertoire HTBI primers plus Arm-PCR of CDR3 regions. MiXCR, run by TCRdb on the multiplex PCR reads, gives a single entry per CDR3 protein. This sample has fewer than 650,000 distinct CDR3 sequences, with about 16% found just once. Time point of the sample: newly diagnosed GD, antithyroid drugs for less than 3 months. PBMCs were the source of the RNA used for TCR sequencing. The same specimen was also included in a second study, on T cells in Graves' hyperthyroidism and ophthalmopathy.

Material: peripheral blood mononuclear cells (PBMCs), obtained at new diagnosis, from a patient treated with antithyroid drugs. These receptors originate from a man between 18 and 29 years old with Graves disease.

A few counts support this clonotype. The chain links TRBV7-9 to TRBJ1-2; D unclear. V was clipped by 5 bases and J by 7 bases, with 11 bases between them. Germline V gives CDR1 SEHNR, CDR2 FQNEAQ (reference sequence). CDR3 length equals 12 residues. DNA for the CDR3: TGTGCCAGCAGCCTGTCGACGGGTGGCTACACCTTC. It yields the protein CASSLSTGGYTF.

The J gene is TRBJ2-1, the V gene TRBV5-1; 7 bases map to TRBD2. Germline V lookup: CDR1 SGHRS, CDR2 YFSETQ. After removal of 1 base from V and 4 bases from J, the junction contained 8 bases not matched to a gene. There are 16 residues in the CDR3. CDR3 sequence (DNA): TGCGCCAGCAGCTTGTTGACTAGCTTGTCGTACAATGAGCAGTTCTTC. Its translation: CASSLLTSLSYNEQFF. The full variable domain, rest sourced from reference TRBV5-1 and TRBJ2-1, is KAGVTQTPRYLIKTRGQQVTLSCSPISGHRSVSWYQQTPGQGLQFLFEYFSETQRNKGNFPGRFSGRQFSNSRSEMNVSTLELGDSALYLCASSLLTSLSYNEQFFGPGTRLTVL.

J is TRBJ1-6 and V is TRBV19, with D unresolved. Trimming left V 5 bases short and J 3 bases short, with 17 bases between. CDR3 size: 17 residues. Germline CDR1 LNHDA, CDR2 SQIVND (reference sequence). CDR3: CASSSLLAADYNSPLHF. The CDR3 DNA reads TGTGCCAGTAGTTCCCTCTTGGCGGCGGACTATAATTCACCCCTCCACTTT.

V gene TRBV28 combines with J gene TRBJ1-2; D gene unclear. The CDR3 is 11 amino acids. Germline-derived CDR1 and CDR2 are MDHEN and SYDVKM. CDR3 loop: CVTGGRVGYTF. The CDR3 DNA is TGTGTCACCGGAGGTCGGGTTGGCTACACCTTC.

The CDR3 is CASSLNPDRVANYGYTF. The CDR3 region has the DNA TGTGCCAGCAGCTTGAACCCCGACAGGGTAGCGAACTATGGCTACACCTTC. V usage is TRBV5-6 and J usage is TRBJ1-2; 7 bases agree with TRBD1. The CDR3 has 17 amino acids. The junction had 11 bases not matched to a gene; V was cut back by 1 base and J by 2 bases. CDR1 SGHDT and CDR2 YYEEEE come from the germline V gene.

This clonotype occurred a few times. The chain joins TRBV10-2 to TRBJ1-1; 7 bases are a match to TRBD1. The germline V gene encodes CDR1 WSHSY and CDR2 SAAADI. Trimming took 0 bases from V and 0 from J; bases not matched to a gene: 7. There are 17 residues in the CDR3. The CDR3 DNA follows: TGCGCCAGCAGTGAGTCCCCCCAGGGACAGATGAACACTGAAGCTTTCTTT. This sequence encodes CASSESPQGQMNTEAFF.

This clonotype was detected a few times. The chain joins TRBV5-5 to TRBJ1-1; maybe TRBD1 (6 bases). V lost 4 bases, J lost 4 bases, and 11 bases lay in between. CDR3 length: 13 residues. Germline V gene sequence: CDR1 SGHKS, CDR2 YYEKEE (reference sequence). The CDR3 is CASSATGPTEAFF. In DNA, the CDR3 is TGTGCCAGCAGCGCTACAGGGCCCACTGAAGCTTTCTTT.

This clonotype was observed a handful of times. This rearrangement joins TRBV19 to TRBJ2-1; no definite D call. The CDR3 totals 15 residues. V gave up 6 bases and J gave up 0 bases, with 12 bases separating them. Germline values: CDR1 LNHDA, CDR2 SQIVND (reference sequence). This CDR3 reads CASRQSLSSYNEQFF. As DNA, the CDR3 is TGTGCCAGTAGGCAGAGTCTAAGCTCCTACAATGAGCAGTTCTTC.

The chain uses TRBV7-2 and TRBJ2-2; D is undetermined. V dropped 0 bases and J dropped 6 bases, with 8 bases sitting between them. This CDR3 spans 14 amino acids. The germline V gene has CDR1 SGHTA and CDR2 FQGNSA. This chain's CDR3 is CASSLAAHPGELFF. In DNA form, the CDR3 reads TGTGCCAGCAGCTTAGCGGCACACCCCGGGGAGCTGTTTTTT.

The chain employs TRBV20-1 and TRBJ2-1; D possibly corresponds to TRBD1 (7 bases). This CDR3 is 14 amino acids long. The germline gives CDR1 DFQATT, CDR2 SNEGSKA (reference sequence). V was shortened by 3 bases and J by 8 bases, with 17 bases between the two germline ends. CDR3 loop: CSASGGTEVYEQFF. As DNA, the CDR3 is TGCAGTGCTAGTGGAGGGACAGAGGTATATGAGCAGTTCTTC.

This clonotype was seen many times. J is TRBJ1-1 and V is TRBV15; 8 nucleotides match TRBD1. The V and J ends lost 6 bases and 5 bases, in that order; junction bases with no gene match: 11. Germline V gene sequence: CDR1 LNHNV, CDR2 YYDKDF (reference sequence). CDR3 length: 15 amino acids. CDR3 nucleotides: TGTGCCACCAGTTCCCAGGGGGCCAGAGGAACTGAAGCTTTCTTT. It encodes CATSSQGARGTEAFF.

There are many counts of this clonotype. V gene TRBV2 combines with J gene TRBJ2-1; the D is unclear. The V gene lost 6 bases and the J gene lost 0 bases, with 6 bases spanning the gap. The CDR3 runs to 13 residues. Germline CDR1 SNHLY, CDR2 FYNNEI. CDR3 residues: CASSVYSYNEQFF. The CDR3 coding sequence is TGTGCCAGCAGCGTATACTCCTACAATGAGCAGTTCTTC.

The J gene is TRBJ2-2, the V gene TRBV9, with a tentative D call TRBD2 (5 bases). The V gene's germline CDR1 is SGDLS and CDR2 YYNGEE. V dropped 1 base and J dropped 3 bases, with 13 bases sitting between them. The CDR3 spans 16 residues. The CDR3 is CASSVSQRPHTGELFF. The CDR3 DNA follows: TGTGCCAGCAGCGTATCACAGCGGCCCCACACCGGGGAGCTGTTTTTT.

This clonotype has only a few counts. The gene calls are TRBV7-9 and TRBJ2-5; perhaps TRBD1 as D (6 bases). The CDR3 has 16 residues. CDR1 and CDR2 (germline): SEHNR, FQNEAQ (reference sequence). Between the trimmed V and J ends, which lost 1 base and 3 bases, there was a span of 15 bases. CDR3 in amino acids: CASSLVVRTDKETQYF. The CDR3 nucleotides read TGTGCCAGCAGCTTAGTGGTTCGGACAGACAAAGAGACCCAGTACTTC.

This clonotype was counted at least ten times. This chain links TRBV3-1 with TRBJ2-1; 11 bases agree with TRBD2. The CDR3 loop spans 15 amino acids. Germline CDR1 LGHDT, CDR2 YNNKEL (reference sequence). The trim removed 2 bases at V and 9 bases at J, leaving 6 bases unmatched. The CDR3 region has the DNA TGTGCCAGCAGCCAACTACTAGCGGGAGTCGGTGAGCAGTTCTTC. This codes for CASSQLLAGVGEQFF.

This clonotype occurred many times. This chain connects TRBV7-9 to TRBJ2-1; the match to TRBD2 covers 9 bases. The V gene's germline CDR1 is SEHNR and CDR2 FQNEAQ (reference sequence). This CDR3 has 18 residues. The junction had 11 bases not matched to a gene; V was cut back by 5 bases and J by 0 bases. CDR3 in amino acids: CASSPGLASYSSYNEQFF. Written as DNA, the CDR3 is TGTGCCAGCAGCCCCGGACTAGCGTCGTATAGCTCCTACAATGAGCAGTTCTTC. Full variable domain (missing parts from reference TRBV7-9 and TRBJ2-1): DTGVSQNPRHKITKRGQNVTFRCDPISEHNRLYWYRQTLGQGPEFLTYFQNEAQLEKSRLLSDRFSAERPKGSFSTLEIQRTEQGDSAMYLCASSPGLASYSSYNEQFFGPGTRLTVL.

This clonotype was detected many times. The chain has TRBV2 and TRBJ1-1; D uncertain. Trimming took 6 bases from V and 5 from J, leaving 22 bases between them. CDR1 SNHLY and CDR2 FYNNEI come from the germline V gene. The CDR3 is 16 residues long. The CDR3 nucleotides are TGTGCCAGCAGCACAACCTTAGAGGTAGTAGGGACTGAAGCTTTCTTT. Protein: CASSTTLEVVGTEAFF.

The chain employs TRBV6-5 and TRBJ2-7, with D possibly matching TRBD1 (5 bases). V was clipped by 4 bases and J by 1 base, with 14 bases between them. Germline CDR1 and CDR2: MNHEY and SVGAGI. The length of the CDR3 is 15 residues. CDR3 protein: CASSSLVDISYEQYF. The CDR3 nucleotides read TGTGCCAGCAGTTCCTTGGTGGACATTTCCTACGAGCAGTACTTC.